This TCR beta chain originates from a study of blood T cells in healthy people across ages. Study outcomes and limitations: Naive T cell percentage showed a strong correlation with TCR beta diversity.

CDR3 size: 13 residues. Germline CDR1 reads MNHNY; CDR2 reads SVGAGI (reference sequence). The germline V and J ends were trimmed by 6 bases and 6 bases, with 14 bases remaining between them. Healthy Caucasian individuals from Russia aged about 6 to 90 served as donors. At least 6 million PBMCs were isolated per sample. Sample-barcoded 5' priming and a J-beta primer mix drove a second PCR of roughly 6 to 12 cycles. TCRdb re-called the 5' RACE reads with MiXCR, one entry per CDR3 protein. The repertoire holds 760,000 or so distinct CDR3 sequences, with around a quarter as singletons. To note about this clonotype: Its antigen is not known.

This sample was also put to use in a study of T cells of mothers and their children. Turning to that study: Several million TCR beta reads per child versus over 9.5 million per mother.

The chain carries TRBV6-6 and TRBJ1-2; TRBD1 might be the D (6 bases). Sequences were obtained from blood. The clonotype was recovered from a boy younger than 18 in good health. The DNA of the CDR3 is TGTGCCAGCAGCCTGACAGGTGAAGATGGCTACACCTTC. Its protein product is CASSLTGEDGYTF.